The rows below give T cell receptor beta chains drawn from one sample of a study of shared clonotypes between healthy human individuals. Method: immunoSEQ multiplex PCR; TCRdb's copy keeps in-frame clones and lacks some. The sample holds about 2.4 million clones, 93% seen once. The sample comprised naive CD4+ T cells from PBMCs. The receptors come from a man aged 18 to 35 in good health. Some clones in this sample may be carry-over from other donors' samples. CDR3s include the opening cysteine and the closing phenylalanine or tryptophan. A D gene is named only where the DNA matches it firmly. Not every row has a clone size; where given, it reads once, few, many or a size class.

j_gene	d_gene	abundance	len	v_gene	CDR3aa	CDR3nt
TRBJ2-1	TRBD2	.	15	TRBV2	CASIKTSGGYNEQFF	TGTGCCAGCATCAAGACTAGCGGAGGATACAATGAGCAGTTCTTC
TRBJ1-1	.	.	14	TRBV6-5	CASSYGSLNTEAFF	TGTGCCAGCAGTTACGGCTCGTTGAACACTGAAGCTTTCTTT
TRBJ2-1	TRBD2	.	16	TRBV14	CASSQDGGSIYNEQFF	TGTGCCAGCAGCCAGGATGGCGGGAGTATCTACAATGAGCAGTTCTTC
TRBJ1-1	.	.	18	TRBV5-4	CASSLGPKKRVGDTEAFF	TGTGCCAGCAGCTTGGGCCCAAAGAAGCGGGTAGGGGACACTGAAGCTTTCTTT
TRBJ2-2	.	once	14	TRBV19	CAHSRSANTGELFF	TGTGCCCATAGTAGGTCGGCGAACACCGGGGAGCTGTTTTTT
TRBJ2-1	TRBD2	.	14	TRBV6-1	CASSPYGRDNEQFF	TGTGCCAGCAGTCCCTACGGGAGGGACAATGAGCAGTTCTTC
TRBJ2-2	TRBD2	.	17	TRBV27	CASSLGRLAGNTGELFF	TGTGCCAGCAGTTTAGGGCGACTAGCGGGAAACACCGGGGAGCTGTTTTTT
TRBJ2-7	.	.	15	TRBV25-1	CASSEWGASSYEQYF	TGTGCCAGCAGTGAATGGGGGGCGTCCTCCTACGAGCAGTACTTC
TRBJ1-4	.	.	17	TRBV5-1	CASSSGSRGVGTEKLFF	TGCGCCAGCAGCTCTGGGTCCAGGGGAGTTGGAACTGAAAAACTGTTTTTT
TRBJ1-3	.	.	11	TRBV5-1	CASAGGNTIYF	TGCGCCAGCGCGGGAGGAAACACCATATATTTT
TRBJ1-4	TRBD1	.	14	TRBV7-9	CASSPGQGNEKLFF	TGTGCCAGCAGCCCTGGACAGGGAAATGAAAAACTGTTTTTT
TRBJ1-2	TRBD1	.	16	TRBV28	CASRGTPGQGLYGYTF	TGTGCCAGCCGGGGGACGCCCGGACAGGGGTTATATGGCTACACCTTC
TRBJ2-1	TRBD2	.	15	TRBV28	CASRGPGLAGGPAFF	TGTGCCAGCAGAGGACCGGGACTAGCGGGAGGGCCCGCTTTCTTC
TRBJ1-3	.	.	16	TRBV9	CASTKGSGSSGNTIYF	TGTGCCAGCACCAAGGGGTCGGGGAGCTCTGGAAACACCATATATTTT
TRBJ2-5	TRBD2	.	13	TRBV7-8	CASSSTSRETQYF	TGTGCCAGCAGCTCGACTAGCAGGGAGACCCAGTACTTC
TRBJ2-5	TRBD2	.	13	TRBV9	CASSVGGAETQYF	TGTGCCAGCAGCGTGGGAGGGGCAGAGACCCAGTACTTC
TRBJ1-2	TRBD1	few	13	TRBV28	CASRDGQVRGYTF	TGTGCCAGCAGGGACGGACAGGTCCGGGGCTACACCTTC
TRBJ2-1	.	.	13	TRBV13	CASSFGLRNEQFF	TGTGCCAGCAGCTTCGGACTCCGTAATGAGCAGTTCTTC
TRBJ2-1	TRBD2	.	17	TRBV7-6	CASSLARGTSGANEQFF	TGTGCCAGCAGCTTAGCGCGGGGGACTAGCGGGGCTAATGAGCAGTTCTTC
TRBJ1-2	.	once	17	TRBV28	CASSFSLAWSQQDGYTF	TGTGCCAGCAGTTTTAGTTTAGCATGGAGCCAGCAAGATGGCTACACCTTC
TRBJ2-7	TRBD2	.	16	TRBV7-8	CASSLFASGVRYEQYF	TGTGCCAGCAGCTTATTCGCTAGCGGGGTTAGGTACGAGCAGTACTTC
TRBJ2-2	.	.	14	TRBV18	CASSPQSNTGELFF	TGTGCCAGCTCACCACAAAGCAACACCGGGGAGCTGTTTTTT
TRBJ1-5	.	.	15	TRBV6-5	CASRVTFYSNQPQHF	TGTGCCAGCAGAGTGACGTTTTATAGCAATCAGCCCCAGCATTTT
TRBJ1-2	.	.	12	TRBV29-1	CSVLGTVYGYTF	TGCAGCGTCCTCGGGACGGTCTATGGCTACACCTTC
TRBJ2-1	.	.	15	TRBV7-2	CASSRQRAEGGEQFF	TGTGCCAGCAGCCGTCAGAGGGCGGAGGGGGGTGAGCAGTTCTTC
TRBJ2-7	.	.	14	TRBV7-6	CASSLNLGSYEQYF	TGTGCCAGCAGCTTAAACTTGGGTTCATACGAGCAGTACTTC
TRBJ1-5	.	.	13	TRBV7-3	CASSSSWGQPQHF	TGTGCCAGCAGCTCTTCGTGGGGTCAGCCCCAGCATTTT
TRBJ2-7	TRBD2	once	16	TRBV2	CASILWGTSGIREQYF	TGTGCCAGCATCTTATGGGGGACTAGCGGGATCAGGGAGCAGTACTTC
TRBJ1-1	.	once	14	TRBV30	CAWTLGGGGTEAFF	TGTGCCTGGACCCTAGGTGGGGGAGGCACTGAAGCTTTCTTT
TRBJ2-2	.	.	15	TRBV6-1	CASSADRANTGELFF	TGTGCCAGCAGTGCGGACAGAGCGAACACCGGGGAGCTGTTTTTT
TRBJ2-3	TRBD1	.	13	TRBV6-5	CASSKTGVDTQYF	TGTGCCAGCAGTAAGACAGGGGTAGATACGCAGTATTTT
TRBJ1-2	TRBD1	.	19	TRBV5-1	CASSLKGTVTIGVNYGYTF	TGCGCCAGCAGCCTGAAGGGGACAGTAACTATAGGCGTTAACTATGGCTACACCTTC
TRBJ1-1	.	few	14	TRBV2	CASSFGTPNTEAFF	TGTGCCAGCAGCTTCGGAACTCCCAACACTGAAGCTTTCTTT
TRBJ2-7	.	.	14	TRBV18	CASSPPLQYYEQYF	TGTGCCAGCTCACCACCGTTACAGTACTACGAGCAGTACTTC
TRBJ2-2	TRBD1	.	15	TRBV28	CASHRGTVNTGELFF	TGTGCCAGCCACCGTGGGACAGTGAACACCGGGGAGCTGTTTTTT
TRBJ1-5	.	.	14	TRBV29-1	CSVATGNSNQPQHF	TGCAGCGTCGCAACAGGTAATAGCAATCAGCCCCAGCATTTT
TRBJ1-3	.	.	13	TRBV6-5	CASSSGGGNTIYF	TGTGCCAGCAGTTCGGGGGGGGGAAACACCATATATTTT
TRBJ1-1	.	few	11	TRBV5-8	CASSRQERAFF	TGTGCCAGCAGTAGACAGGAACGAGCTTTCTTT
TRBJ1-4	TRBD1	.	15	TRBV10-3	CAISESWTGNEKLFF	TGTGCCATCAGTGAGTCGTGGACAGGGAATGAAAAACTGTTTTTT
TRBJ2-3	.	.	13	TRBV6-5	CASRKSVPDTQYF	TGTGCCAGCCGAAAGAGTGTCCCAGATACGCAGTATTTT
TRBJ2-7	.	.	13	TRBV19	CASSIEGGYEQYF	TGTGCCAGTAGTATAGAGGGCGGATACGAGCAGTACTTC
TRBJ2-3	.	.	15	TRBV5-1	CASSFNDVNTDTQYF	TGCGCCAGCAGCTTTAACGACGTAAACACAGATACGCAGTATTTT
TRBJ2-3	.	.	17	TRBV25-1	CASSDIRDAGSTDTQYF	TGTGCCAGCAGTGACATCCGGGACGCCGGTAGCACAGATACGCAGTATTTT
TRBJ2-7	TRBD2	.	15	TRBV28	CASSPSGRASYEQYF	TGTGCCAGCAGCCCGAGCGGGAGGGCCTCCTACGAGCAGTACTTC
TRBJ1-1	.	.	13	TRBV28	CASSSPGSAEAFF	TGTGCCAGCAGCTCCCCCGGGTCCGCTGAAGCTTTCTTT
TRBJ2-1	TRBD2	.	15	TRBV5-1	CASSLGGLAGDEQFF	TGCGCCAGCAGCTTGGGGGGGCTAGCGGGAGATGAGCAGTTCTTC
TRBJ1-1	.	.	14	TRBV13	CASRTSGRKRLAFF	TGTGCCAGCAGGACCTCGGGCAGGAAACGTCTTGCTTTCTTT
TRBJ1-5	TRBD1	.	15	TRBV27	CASSALTGWDQPQHF	TGTGCCAGCAGTGCCCTGACAGGGTGGGATCAGCCCCAGCATTTT
TRBJ2-7	.	.	11	TRBV20-1	CSATIKEEQYF	TGCAGTGCAACGATAAAGGAGGAGCAGTACTTC
TRBJ2-7	.	.	14	TRBV2	CASSFRIEAHEQYF	TGTGCCAGCAGTTTCCGTATTGAGGCCCACGAGCAGTACTTC
TRBJ2-5	.	once	14	TRBV7-3	CASSDGPPPETQYF	TGTGCCAGCAGTGACGGTCCCCCCCCAGAGACCCAGTACTTC
TRBJ1-2	.	.	14	TRBV7-2	CASSLEGRDYGYTF	TGTGCCAGCAGCTTAGAGGGCAGGGACTATGGCTACACCTTC
TRBJ1-2	.	.	14	TRBV30	CAWSSSRLHYGYTF	TGTGCCTGGAGTTCTTCCAGGCTCCACTATGGCTACACCTTC
TRBJ2-7	TRBD1	.	18	TRBV27	CASSRDRGISGDLGEQYF	TGTGCCAGCAGTCGGGACAGGGGGATTAGCGGGGATCTCGGGGAGCAGTACTTC
TRBJ2-5	TRBD2	.	16	TRBV28	CASSFGLAGVAETQYF	TGTGCCAGCAGTTTTGGGCTAGCGGGAGTTGCCGAGACCCAGTACTTC
TRBJ2-1	.	.	14	TRBV15	CATSRDFGEGEQFF	TGTGCCACCAGCAGAGATTTTGGGGAAGGTGAGCAGTTCTTC
TRBJ2-7	TRBD2	.	14	TRBV27	CASSLPGGKDEQYF	TGTGCCAGCAGTTTACCGGGGGGTAAGGACGAGCAGTACTTC
TRBJ2-7	TRBD1	.	13	TRBV19	CASSTWDSHEQYF	TGTGCCAGTAGTACATGGGACAGCCACGAGCAGTACTTC
TRBJ2-5	TRBD2	.	15	TRBV27	CASSSSGRAGETQYF	TGTGCCAGCAGTAGTAGCGGGAGGGCCGGAGAGACCCAGTACTTC
TRBJ1-6	.	.	15	TRBV30	CAWSVRLGGESPLHF	TGTGCCTGGAGTGTACGATTAGGGGGGGAATCACCCCTCCACTTT